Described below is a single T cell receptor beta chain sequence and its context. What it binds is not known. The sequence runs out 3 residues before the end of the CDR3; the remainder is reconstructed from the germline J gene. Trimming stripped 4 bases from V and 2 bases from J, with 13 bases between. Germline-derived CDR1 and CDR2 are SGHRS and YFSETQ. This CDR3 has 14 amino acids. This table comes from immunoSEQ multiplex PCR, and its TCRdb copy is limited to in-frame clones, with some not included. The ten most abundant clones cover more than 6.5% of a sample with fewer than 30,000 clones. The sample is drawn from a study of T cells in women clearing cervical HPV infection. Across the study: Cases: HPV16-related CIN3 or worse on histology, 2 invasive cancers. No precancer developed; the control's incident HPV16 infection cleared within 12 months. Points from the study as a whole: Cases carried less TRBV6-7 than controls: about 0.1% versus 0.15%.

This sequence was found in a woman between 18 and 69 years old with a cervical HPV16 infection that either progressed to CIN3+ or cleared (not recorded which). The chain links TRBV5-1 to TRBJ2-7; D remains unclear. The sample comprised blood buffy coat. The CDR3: CASSPSSTTYEQYF. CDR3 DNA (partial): TGCGCCAGCAGCCCGTCAAGTACTACCTACGAG.